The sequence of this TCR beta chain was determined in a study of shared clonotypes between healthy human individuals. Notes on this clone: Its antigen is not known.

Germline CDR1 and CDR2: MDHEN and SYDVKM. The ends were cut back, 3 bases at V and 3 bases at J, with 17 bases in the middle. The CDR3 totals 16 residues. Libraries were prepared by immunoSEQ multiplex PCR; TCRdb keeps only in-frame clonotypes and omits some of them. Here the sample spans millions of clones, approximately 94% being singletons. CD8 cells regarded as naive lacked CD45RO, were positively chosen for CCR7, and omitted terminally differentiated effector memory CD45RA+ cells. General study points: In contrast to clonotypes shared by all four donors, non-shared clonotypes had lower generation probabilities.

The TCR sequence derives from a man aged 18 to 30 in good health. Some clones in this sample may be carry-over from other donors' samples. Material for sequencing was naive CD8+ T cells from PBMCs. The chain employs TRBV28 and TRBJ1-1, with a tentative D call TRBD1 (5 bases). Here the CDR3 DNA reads TGTGCCAGCAGTTTTCTACTTGCAGGGTCAGACACTGAAGCTTTCTTT. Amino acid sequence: CASSFLLAGSDTEAFF.